This record concerns one T cell receptor (beta chain) sequence. Its antigen is not identified. At one of its ends the junction is not consistent with the germline gene, which may arise from a read error. The sample originates from a study of tumor and adjacent non-tumor tissue in lung cancer. On the study more broadly: The patients, roughly 10 men and four to six women, were roughly 30 to 80 with stage I to III disease. The study's findings and limits: Compared with tumor, normal lung showed significantly lower TCR diversity. Normal lung showed higher cumulative top 100 clone frequency than tumor.

A modified ARM-PCR protocol with three rounds of nested PCR amplified TCRbeta. TCRdb reanalysed the multiplex PCR reads using MiXCR and keeps one entry per CDR3 protein. The sample records about 110,000 distinct CDR3 sequences, over 70% being singletons. CDR1 SGHRS and CDR2 YFSETQ come from the germline V gene. The CDR3 extends over 15 amino acids. The template was RNA from unsorted bulk tissue. The sequencing sample was made of lung tumor tissue. The V call is TRBV5-1, the J call TRBJ2-7; D tentatively fits TRBD1 or TRBD2 (5 bases each). This receptor was obtained from a man between 65 and 79 years old with non-small cell lung cancer. The CDR3 nucleotides read TGCGCCAGCAGCCCATGGGACGTTAGCTCCTACGGGCAGTACTTC. This encodes CASSPWDVSSYGQYF. Full variable domain (missing parts from reference TRBV5-1 and TRBJ2-7): KAGVTQTPRYLIKTRGQQVTLSCSPISGHRSVSWYQQTPGQGLQFLFEYFSETQRNKGNFPGRFSGRQFSNSRSEMNVSTLELGDSALYLCASSPWDVSSYGQYFGPGTRLTVT.